By share, the clone carrying this TCR beta chain ranks as medium-sized. The antigen remains unidentified. This record comes from a study of cytomegalovirus exposure and HLA in healthy donors. In the study overall: A previous analysis identified around 120 million unique TCR beta sequences derived from some 170 million T cells. Whole-study results and caveats: Prediction of most subjects' HLA-A and HLA-B alleles by TCR beta sequences was reportedly accurate. The study put about 180 TCR beta chains on its list as cytomegalovirus-associated.

The PCR employed 60 Vbeta primers together with 13 Jbeta primers. The protocol was immunoSEQ multiplex PCR, while the TCRdb copy is restricted to in-frame clones and leaves out a portion. The sample lists under 200,000 clones, about three quarters seen once, with around 3.1% in the top ten. Germline CDR1 and CDR2: ENHRY and SYGVKD. The CDR3 runs to 17 residues. The trim removed 6 bases at V and 7 bases at J, leaving 14 bases unmatched. Material for sequencing was PBMCs. This clonotype was sampled from a female donor in good health and CMV-seronegative. The rearrangement uses TRBV10-3 and TRBJ2-2; 10 nucleotides agree with TRBD1. The CDR3 here is CAIREADRGLFGGELFF. The CDR3 DNA reads as TGTGCCATCAGGGAGGCTGACAGGGGGCTATTCGGCGGGGAGCTGTTTTTT.